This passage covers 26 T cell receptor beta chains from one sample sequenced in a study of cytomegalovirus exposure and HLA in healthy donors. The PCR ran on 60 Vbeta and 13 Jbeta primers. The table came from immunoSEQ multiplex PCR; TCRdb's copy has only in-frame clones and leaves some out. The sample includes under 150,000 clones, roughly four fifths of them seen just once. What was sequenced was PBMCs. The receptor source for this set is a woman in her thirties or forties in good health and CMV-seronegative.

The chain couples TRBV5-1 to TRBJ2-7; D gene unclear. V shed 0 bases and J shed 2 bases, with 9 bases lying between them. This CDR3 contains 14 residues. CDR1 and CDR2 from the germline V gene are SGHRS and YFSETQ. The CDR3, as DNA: TGCGCCAGCAGCTTGGTTACTCAAACCTACGAGCAGTACTTC. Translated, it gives CASSLVTQTYEQYF. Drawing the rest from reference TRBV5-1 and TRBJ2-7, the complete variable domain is KAGVTQTPRYLIKTRGQQVTLSCSPISGHRSVSWYQQTPGQGLQFLFEYFSETQRNKGNFPGRFSGRQFSNSRSEMNVSTLELGDSALYLCASSLVTQTYEQYFGPGTRLTVT.

CDR3: CASSSLDRAPITEAFF. The DNA of the CDR3 is TGTGCCAGCAGTTCCCTGGACAGGGCGCCAATCACTGAAGCTTTCTTT. The V call is TRBV6-5, the J call TRBJ1-1, with TRBD1 matching 8 bases. The V gene end was trimmed by 4 bases and the J gene end by 4 bases; junction bases not matched to a gene: 11. Germline CDR1 MNHEY, CDR2 SVGAGI. This CDR3 has 16 residues.

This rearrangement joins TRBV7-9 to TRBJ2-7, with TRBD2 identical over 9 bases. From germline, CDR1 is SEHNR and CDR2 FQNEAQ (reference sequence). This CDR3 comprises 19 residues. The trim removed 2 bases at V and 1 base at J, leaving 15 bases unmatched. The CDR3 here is CASSLFPGTSSGGSYEQYF. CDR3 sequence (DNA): TGTGCCAGCAGCTTATTCCCCGGGACTAGCTCCGGTGGGTCCTACGAGCAGTACTTC.

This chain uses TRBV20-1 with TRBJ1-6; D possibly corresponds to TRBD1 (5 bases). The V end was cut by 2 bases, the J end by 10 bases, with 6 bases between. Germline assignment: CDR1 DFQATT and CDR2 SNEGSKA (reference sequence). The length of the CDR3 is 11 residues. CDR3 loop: CSARRGSPLHF. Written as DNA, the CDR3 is TGCAGTGCTAGACGGGGGTCACCCCTCCACTTT.

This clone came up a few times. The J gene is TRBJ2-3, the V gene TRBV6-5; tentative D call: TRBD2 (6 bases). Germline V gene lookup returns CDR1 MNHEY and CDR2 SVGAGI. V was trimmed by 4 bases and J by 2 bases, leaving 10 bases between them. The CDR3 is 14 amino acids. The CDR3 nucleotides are TGTGCCAGCAGTTTAGCGGATAACACAGATACGCAGTATTTT. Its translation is CASSLADNTDTQYF.

The CDR3 here is CASSGRGGELFF. CDR3 DNA sequence: TGTGCCAGCAGTGGCAGGGGTGGGGAGCTGTTTTTT. The rearrangement links TRBV6-5 to TRBJ2-2; possible D gene TRBD1, 6 bases. Germline CDR1 and CDR2: MNHEY and SVGAGI. The CDR3 length is 12 residues. The V end lost 5 bases, the J end lost 8 bases, and 9 bases lay between the germline ends.

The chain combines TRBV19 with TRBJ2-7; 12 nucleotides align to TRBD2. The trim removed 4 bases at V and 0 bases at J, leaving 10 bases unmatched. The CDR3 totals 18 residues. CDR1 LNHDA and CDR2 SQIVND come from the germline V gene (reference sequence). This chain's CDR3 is CASSTGGLAGGSSYEQYF. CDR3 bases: TGTGCCAGTAGTACCGGGGGGCTAGCGGGAGGGAGCTCCTACGAGCAGTACTTC.

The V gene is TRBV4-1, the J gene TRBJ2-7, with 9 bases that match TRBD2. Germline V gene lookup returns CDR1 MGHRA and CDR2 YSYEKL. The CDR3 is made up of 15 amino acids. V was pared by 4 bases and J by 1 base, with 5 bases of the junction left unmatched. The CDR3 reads CASSLRLAESYEQYF. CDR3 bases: TGCGCCAGCAGCCTTCGACTAGCGGAATCCTACGAGCAGTACTTC.

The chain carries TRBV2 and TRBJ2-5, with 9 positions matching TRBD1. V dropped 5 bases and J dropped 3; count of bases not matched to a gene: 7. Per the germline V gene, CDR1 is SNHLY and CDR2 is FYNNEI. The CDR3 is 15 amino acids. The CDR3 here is CASSWNRGREETQYF. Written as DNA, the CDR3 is TGTGCCAGCAGTTGGAACAGGGGGCGCGAAGAGACCCAGTACTTC.

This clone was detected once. DNA for the CDR3: TGTGCCAGCAGTCGACGGGGTAGGGGGTACGAGCAGTACTTC. Translating it yields CASSRRGRGYEQYF. The chain carries TRBV5-4 and TRBJ2-7; TRBD1 might be the D (6 bases). CDR1 is SGHNT, CDR2 YYREEE, per germline (reference sequence). The V gene lost 5 bases and the J gene lost 4 bases, with 16 bases spanning the gap. There are 14 residues in the CDR3.

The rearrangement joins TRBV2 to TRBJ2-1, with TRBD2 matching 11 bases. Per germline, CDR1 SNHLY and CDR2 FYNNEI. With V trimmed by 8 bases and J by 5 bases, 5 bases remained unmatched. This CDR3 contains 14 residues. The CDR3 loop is CASGALAGDNEQFF. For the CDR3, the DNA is TGTGCCAGCGGAGCACTAGCGGGAGACAATGAGCAGTTCTTC.

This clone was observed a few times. This CDR3 reads CASSSIQGNTEAFF. In DNA, the CDR3 is TGTGCCAGCAGCTCCATCCAGGGGAACACTGAAGCTTTCTTT. The chain carries TRBV5-4 and TRBJ1-1; maybe TRBD1 (5 bases). This CDR3 region has 14 residues. V shed 3 bases and J shed 1 base, with 10 bases lying between them. Germline CDR1 SGHNT, CDR2 YYREEE (reference sequence).

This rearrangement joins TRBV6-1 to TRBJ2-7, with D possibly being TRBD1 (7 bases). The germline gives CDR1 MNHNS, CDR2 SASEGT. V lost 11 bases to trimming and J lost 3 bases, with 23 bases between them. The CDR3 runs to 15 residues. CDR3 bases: TGTGCCGGAGGGGGCGCGGGACACCTCATCTACGAGCAGTACTTC. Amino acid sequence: CAGGGAGHLIYEQYF.

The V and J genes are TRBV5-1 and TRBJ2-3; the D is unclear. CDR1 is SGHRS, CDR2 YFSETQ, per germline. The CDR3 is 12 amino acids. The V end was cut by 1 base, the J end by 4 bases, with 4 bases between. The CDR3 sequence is CASSLFADTQYF. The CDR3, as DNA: TGCGCCAGCAGCTTGTTCGCAGATACGCAGTATTTT.

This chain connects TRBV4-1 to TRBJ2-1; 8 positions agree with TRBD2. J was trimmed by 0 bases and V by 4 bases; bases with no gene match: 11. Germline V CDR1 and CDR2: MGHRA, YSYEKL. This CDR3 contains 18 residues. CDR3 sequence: CASSRNGAGAGSYNEQFF. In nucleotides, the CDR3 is TGCGCCAGCAGCCGCAATGGAGCGGGAGCGGGCTCCTACAATGAGCAGTTCTTC.

CDR3 region: CASSPIAGAEGELFF. The CDR3 DNA sequence: TGTGCCAGCAGCCCAATAGCGGGAGCGGAGGGGGAGCTGTTTTTT. The chain links TRBV9 to TRBJ2-2, with TRBD2 matching over 9 bases. Trimming removed 4 bases from V and 8 bases from J; junction bases left unmatched: 9. The CDR3 is 15 amino acids. Germline CDR1 and CDR2: SGDLS and YYNGEE.

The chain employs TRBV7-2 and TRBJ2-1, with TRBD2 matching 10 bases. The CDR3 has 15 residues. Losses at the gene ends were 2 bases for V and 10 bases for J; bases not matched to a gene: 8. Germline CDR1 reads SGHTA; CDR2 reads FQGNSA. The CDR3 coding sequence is TGTGCCAGCAGCTTACGACTAGCGGGCCCCAGGGAGCAGTTCTTC. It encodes CASSLRLAGPREQFF.

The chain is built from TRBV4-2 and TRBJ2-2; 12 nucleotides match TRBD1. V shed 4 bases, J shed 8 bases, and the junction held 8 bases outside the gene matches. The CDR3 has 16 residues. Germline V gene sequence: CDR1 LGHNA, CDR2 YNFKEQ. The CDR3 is CASSLTGTGGGGELFF. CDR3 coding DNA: TGTGCCAGCAGCCTAACTGGGACAGGGGGCGGGGGGGAGCTGTTTTTT.

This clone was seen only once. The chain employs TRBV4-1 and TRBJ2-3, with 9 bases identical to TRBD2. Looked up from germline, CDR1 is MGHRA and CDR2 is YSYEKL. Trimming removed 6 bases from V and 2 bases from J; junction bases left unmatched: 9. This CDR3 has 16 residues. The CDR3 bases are TGCGCCAGCAGACGCCTCGGCGGGAGGGACACAGATACGCAGTATTTT. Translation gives CASRRLGGRDTDTQYF.

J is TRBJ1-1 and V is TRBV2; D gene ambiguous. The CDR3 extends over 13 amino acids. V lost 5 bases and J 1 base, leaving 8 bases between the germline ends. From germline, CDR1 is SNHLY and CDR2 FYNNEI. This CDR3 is CASSQDWNTEAFF. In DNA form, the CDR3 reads TGTGCCAGCAGTCAAGACTGGAACACTGAAGCTTTCTTT.

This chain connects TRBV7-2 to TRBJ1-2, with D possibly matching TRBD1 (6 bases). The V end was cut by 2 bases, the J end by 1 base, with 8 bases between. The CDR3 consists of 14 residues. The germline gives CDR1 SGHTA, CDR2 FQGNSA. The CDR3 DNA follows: TGTGCCAGCAGCTTACAGGGGATTAACTATGGCTACACCTTC. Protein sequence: CASSLQGINYGYTF. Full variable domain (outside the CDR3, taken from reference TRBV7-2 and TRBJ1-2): GAGVSQSPSNKVTEKGKDVELRCDPISGHTALYWYRQSLGQGLEFLIYFQGNSAPDKSGLPSDRFSAERTGGSVSTLTIQRTQQEDSAVYLCASSLQGINYGYTFGSGTRLTVV.

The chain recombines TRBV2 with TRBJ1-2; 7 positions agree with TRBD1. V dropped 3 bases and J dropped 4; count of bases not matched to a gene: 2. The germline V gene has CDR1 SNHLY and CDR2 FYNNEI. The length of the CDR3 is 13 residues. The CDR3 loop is CASSDGQAYGYTF. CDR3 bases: TGTGCCAGCAGTGACGGACAGGCCTATGGCTACACCTTC.

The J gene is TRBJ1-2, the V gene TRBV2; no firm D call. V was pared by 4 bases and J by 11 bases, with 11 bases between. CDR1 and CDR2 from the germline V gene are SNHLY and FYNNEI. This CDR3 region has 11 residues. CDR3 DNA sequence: TGTGCCAGCAGTGCACTACTTGGTTACACCTTC. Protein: CASSALLGYTF.

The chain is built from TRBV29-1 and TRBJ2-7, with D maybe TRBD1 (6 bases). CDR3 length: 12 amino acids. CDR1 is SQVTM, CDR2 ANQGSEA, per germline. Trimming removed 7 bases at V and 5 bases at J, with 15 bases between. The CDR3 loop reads CSARIQGHEQYF. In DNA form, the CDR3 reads TGCAGCGCCCGAATTCAGGGGCACGAGCAGTACTTC.

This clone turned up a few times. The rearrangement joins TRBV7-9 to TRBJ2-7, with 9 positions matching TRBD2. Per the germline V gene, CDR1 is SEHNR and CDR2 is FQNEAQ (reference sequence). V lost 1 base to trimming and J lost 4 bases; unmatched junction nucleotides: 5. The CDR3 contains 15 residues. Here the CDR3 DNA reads TGTGCCAGCAGCTTAGTAAGCGGGAGGTCATACGAGCAGTACTTC. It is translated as CASSLVSGRSYEQYF.

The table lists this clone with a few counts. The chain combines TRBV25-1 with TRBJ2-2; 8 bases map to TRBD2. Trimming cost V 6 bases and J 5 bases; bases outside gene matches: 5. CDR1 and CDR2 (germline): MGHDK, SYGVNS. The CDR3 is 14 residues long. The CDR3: CASRPGGGTGELFF. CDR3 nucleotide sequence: TGTGCCAGCAGACCAGGCGGGGGGACCGGGGAGCTGTTTTTT.